These 16 T cell receptor beta chains came from one sample sequenced in a study of metastatic and nonmetastatic thyroid tumors. TCRdb reanalyzed the PCR reads via MiXCR. The data hold over 15,000 clones, with less than 4% observed a single time. Thyroid surgery took place with no prior treatment in any patient. The source material was tumor tissue. The receptors derive from a female donor with papillary thyroid cancer or a benign thyroid nodule (not recorded which). Some clones in this sample may be carry-over from other donors' samples.

In its sample, this clone was seen a few times. The chain joins TRBV27 to TRBJ1-6; 9 bases match TRBD1. Germline lookup yields CDR1 MNHEY and CDR2 SMNVEV (reference sequence). CDR3 length equals 16 residues. Trimming removed 5 bases from V and 5 bases from J; junction bases left unmatched: 7. The CDR3 loop reads CASSPLGTGNNSPLHF. The CDR3 nucleotides are TGTGCCAGCAGTCCCCTCGGGACAGGGAATAATTCACCCCTCCACTTT.

This clone was counted only a few times. The rearrangement uses TRBV11-3 and TRBJ2-1; D possibly corresponds to TRBD1 (5 bases). Germline V gene data show CDR1 as SGHNT and CDR2 as YENEEA. This CDR3 spans 13 amino acids. Trimming took 8 bases from V and 9 from J, leaving 17 bases between them. The CDR3 DNA reads as TGTGCCAGCCTCTTGGGGCGGAAGGGTGAGCAGTTCTTC. This encodes CASLLGRKGEQFF.

The chain recombines TRBV28 with TRBJ2-7, with 8 bases aligning to TRBD2. The CDR3 runs 15 residues. Germline V lookup: CDR1 MDHEN, CDR2 SYDVKM. J lost 7 bases, V lost 3 bases, and 11 bases had no gene match. CDR3: CASSFTGTRGPEQYF. In nucleotides, the CDR3 is TGTGCCAGCAGTTTCACCGGGACTAGAGGCCCAGAGCAGTACTTC. Variable domain in full (rest from reference TRBV28 and TRBJ2-7): DVKVTQSSRYLVKRTGEKVFLECVQDMDHENMFWYRQDPGLGLRLIYFSYDVKMKEKGDIPEGYSVSREKKERFSLILESASTNQTSMYLCASSFTGTRGPEQYFGPGTRLTVT.

This clone occurred a few times. The chain uses TRBV24-1 and TRBJ1-2, with 10 positions matching TRBD1. The germline CDR1 and CDR2 sequences are KGHDR and SFDVKD. V was clipped by 4 bases and J by 3 bases; unmatched bases: 7. The CDR3 covers 16 residues. The chain's CDR3 is CATSDYRGQGDYGYTF. CDR3 nucleotides: TGTGCCACCAGTGACTACCGCGGACAGGGGGACTATGGCTACACCTTC.

The chain is built from TRBV12-3 or TRBV12-4 and TRBJ1-2, with D unclear. This CDR3 spans 12 amino acids. With 2 bases removed from V and 8 bases from J, the gap between germline ends came to 9 bases. This CDR3 reads CASSLQLEGYTF. The CDR3 bases are TGTGCCAGCAGTTTACAATTGGAGGGCTACACCTTC.

CDR3 amino acids: CASSRGLAGLNEQFF. CDR3 bases: TGTGCCAGCTCTAGGGGCTTAGCGGGGCTTAATGAGCAGTTCTTC. The chain joins TRBV27 to TRBJ2-1; 8 nucleotides line up with TRBD2. Germline V gives CDR1 MNHEY, CDR2 SMNVEV (reference sequence). The CDR3 runs to 15 residues. The trim removed 8 bases at V and 7 bases at J, leaving 13 bases unmatched.

In its sample, this clone was seen a few times. J is TRBJ2-7 and V is TRBV12-3 or TRBV12-4; 7 bases are a match to TRBD1. The CDR3 has 14 residues. J gave up 2 bases and V 3 bases, and 4 bases lay outside the gene matches. CDR3 sequence: CASSFWDRPYEQYF. The CDR3 region has the DNA TGTGCCAGCAGTTTTTGGGACAGACCCTACGAGCAGTACTTC.

This clone was seen more than once but under ten times. The rearrangement links TRBV5-1 to TRBJ2-1, with D unresolved. CDR1 is SGHRS and CDR2 is YFSETQ in the germline V gene. The germline V and J ends were trimmed by 0 bases and 2 bases, with 9 bases remaining between them. The CDR3 is made up of 15 amino acids. CDR3 in DNA: TGCGCCAGCAGCTTGGGGCAGAGTACCTACAATGAGCAGTTCTTC. Encoded protein: CASSLGQSTYNEQFF.

The rearrangement uses TRBV28 and TRBJ1-2; D ambiguous. Looked up from germline, CDR1 is MDHEN and CDR2 is SYDVKM. This CDR3 is 13 amino acids long. V was shortened by 5 bases and J by 6 bases, with 13 bases between the two germline ends. In DNA, the CDR3 is TGTGCCAGCAGTCACAGCGCGGTTCATGGCTACACCTTC. Translated: CASSHSAVHGYTF.

This chain's CDR3 is CASSLKARNSGELFF. The CDR3 DNA sequence: TGTGCCAGCTCCCTTAAAGCGCGGAACAGCGGCGAGCTGTTTTTT. The genes are TRBV6-2 or TRBV6-3 and TRBJ2-2; D is possibly TRBD2 (5 bases). Trimming shortened V by 8 bases and J by 11 bases, and 24 bases separated the two germline ends. CDR1 and CDR2 (germline): MNHEY, SVGEGT. The CDR3 is 15 residues long.

This clone came up a few times. The chain has TRBV9 and TRBJ2-1; 7 positions agree with TRBD1. The CDR3 contains 18 residues. Trimming at V came to 3 bases and at J to 1 base, leaving 13 bases not matched to a gene. In germline, CDR1 is SGDLS, CDR2 YYNGEE. Written as DNA, the CDR3 is TGTGCCAGCAGCGCCGCCTGGCAGGGGGAAGAATCCTACAATGAGCAGTTCTTC. Residues: CASSAAWQGEESYNEQFF.

This clone was seen at least ten times. The rearrangement uses TRBV12-3 or TRBV12-4 and TRBJ1-2; possibly TRBD1 for D (5 bases). Trimming pared 3 bases from V and 4 bases from J, leaving 9 bases between. This CDR3 region has 13 residues. The CDR3: CASSLGQGYGYTF. CDR3 coding DNA: TGTGCCAGCAGTTTGGGGCAGGGCTATGGCTACACCTTC.

In its sample, this clone was seen a few times. The chain is built from TRBV2 and TRBJ1-1; the D gene is possibly TRBD1 (6 bases). V shed 4 bases and J shed 4 bases, with 10 bases lying between them. CDR1 SNHLY and CDR2 FYNNEI come from the germline V gene. This CDR3 comprises 13 residues. The CDR3 here is CASSGAGVTEAFF. The CDR3 coding sequence is TGTGCCAGCAGTGGGGCAGGGGTCACTGAAGCTTTCTTT.

This clone was found a few times. The gene calls are TRBV20-1 and TRBJ2-3; 12 nucleotides align to TRBD2. The CDR3 runs 14 residues. Germline values: CDR1 DFQATT, CDR2 SNEGSKA (reference sequence). With V trimmed by 4 bases and J by 3 bases, 2 bases remained unmatched. As DNA, the CDR3 is TGCAGTGCTACAGGACTAGCGGGAACAGATACGCAGTATTTT. This encodes CSATGLAGTDTQYF.

Only a few counts were recorded for this clone. The V gene is TRBV11-1, the J gene TRBJ2-3; 10 nucleotides agree with TRBD2. Germline assignment: CDR1 SGHAT and CDR2 FQDESV (reference sequence). The V and J ends lost 6 bases and 2 bases, in that order; junction bases with no gene match: 2. This CDR3 has 14 residues. The CDR3 DNA reads as TGTGCCAGCAGGAGCGGGAGGGCCACAGATACGCAGTATTTT. Translation gives CASRSGRATDTQYF.

This clone was picked up a small number of times. V usage is TRBV19 and J usage is TRBJ1-4; D not resolved. The germline V gene has CDR1 LNHDA and CDR2 SQIVND (reference sequence). There are 14 residues in the CDR3. V gave up 1 base and J gave up 4 bases, with 7 bases separating them. CDR3 in DNA: TGTGCCAGTAGTATAGGCGACAATAATGAAAAACTGTTTTTT. Its translation is CASSIGDNNEKLFF.